This T cell receptor (beta chain) was profiled in a study of blood T cell repertoires in COVID-19. Whole-study context: Italy, Spain and the United States were the sources of the convalescent and acute COVID-19 samples. From T cells, B-cell-depleted T cells, or PBMCs came the material, which was cDNA or gDNA.

The V end lost 6 bases, the J end lost 10 bases, and 13 bases lay between the germline ends. Germline CDR1 and CDR2: MRHNA and SNTAGT. The CDR3 is made up of 13 amino acids. Authors' data handling: Amplification with reference gene primers provided the estimates of nucleated cell counts. Profiling relied on immunoSEQ multiplex PCR, and the TCRdb table lists in-frame clones only, not all of them. The V and J calls and the clone size are those of that table, but D and trimming were determined from the DNA. The sample holds 200,000 to 300,000 clones, about 83% seen once. This chain connects TRBV6-4 to TRBJ1-6; D is unclear. The sequenced material came from peripheral blood. The source is a man aged 45-60 years with acute or convalescent COVID-19. The CDR3 loop reads CASRAESYSPLHF. CDR3 DNA: TGTGCCAGCAGGGCCGAAAGTTACTCACCCCTCCACTTT.